Listed here is a single T cell receptor (beta chain). No cognate antigen has been identified for it. The sample holds no much larger clone one base away, and base qualities are not on file. The protocol used for the library was the immunoSEQ multiplex PCR assay. T cell repertoires were profiled by deep sequencing of rearranged TCR beta loci, alongside multiparametric flow cytometry. TCRdb took over this immuneACCESS table, retaining in-frame rearrangements with V and J assigned. Such tables are incomplete; in checked studies, under half of the missing clones stem from an unresolved V gene, and the remainder is unexplained. The table for this sample lists about 40,000 clones; about 86% of them were counted only once. The ten largest clones add up to 10% of the sample. Its CDR3 holds 16 amino acids, cysteine through phenylalanine. The only DNA kept is the CDR3, 48 bases in frame from the first base. V is shortened by 4 bases, J by 4 bases, and the region joining them spans 17 bases. The CDR1 and CDR2 encoded by the germline V gene (reference sequence) are LNHDA and SQIVND.

This sample is drawn from a study of lymphopenia after photon versus proton radiotherapy (dated by TCRdb to 2018 to 2020). With regard to the full study: The study compared the immunological effects of photon versus proton radiation therapy in patients with gastrointestinal tumors who developed high-grade lymphopenia. The cohort included about 18 patients with gastrointestinal tumors who developed lymphopenia after receiving either photon or proton therapy. The goal of the study was to characterize the differences between the two radiation modalities in how they affect the immune system.

Overall study outcomes, separate from this receptor: After the lymphocyte count nadir, oligoclonal expansion, especially of CD8+ Temra cells, was observed in photon-treated repertoires, and the drop in diversity was driven by this expansion. The survival association was examined only in patients who died, and the authors described better survival with proton therapy as a possibility, not as a demonstrated result. Among patients across the cohort who died, overall survival time showed an inverse correlation with a larger post-nadir drop in TCR diversity. During treatment, patients who received photon therapy lost naive T cells and TCR diversity and gained effector/memory populations, whereas patients who received proton therapy remained relatively stable.

This specimen was peripheral blood, taken from a patient treated with proton-based radiotherapy. The receptor was isolated from a woman in her seventies with pancreatic cancer. Some clones in this sample may be carry-over from other donors' samples. The chain employs TRBV19 and TRBJ2-1; a tentative D match to TRBD2 spans 6 bases. The nucleotides read TGTGCCAGTAGTACCCGCTATAGCGGAGCTTACAATGAGCAGTTCTTC. It codes for CASSTRYSGAYNEQFF. The reference TRBV19 and TRBJ2-1 proteins fill in what lies around the CDR3, so the full variable domain reads DGGITQSPKYLFRKEGQNVTLSCEQNLNHDAMYWYRQDPGQGLRLIYYSQIVNDFQKGDIAEGYSVSREKKESFPLTVTSAQKNPTAFYLCASSTRYSGAYNEQFFGPGTRLTVL.